These 15 T cell receptor beta chains came from one sample sequenced in a study of breast tumors, draining lymph nodes, adjacent tissues (dated by TCRdb to the mid-2010s). The library was generated by multiplex PCR. The listed sequencing device is Illumina HiSeq 2000. The public reads were run again by TCRdb, first through fastp at Q25 and then through MiXCR, and only productive beta chains were kept. Each CDR3 protein gets just one entry, which takes the most common genes and DNA from the rows behind it. The sample records 200,000 to 250,000 distinct CDR3 sequences, 30% to 35% of which are singletons. The ten largest clones capture 3% to 4% of the sample. The lymph node samples were taken from the axillary draining lymph nodes of breast cancer patients. Sequencing was done on a sample of axillary lymph node tissue. The source of these receptors is a female donor with breast cancer. Some clones in this sample may be carry-over from other donors' samples.

In this sample, this clonotype turned up a few times. The rearrangement joins TRBV18 to TRBJ1-3, with D perhaps matching TRBD1 (5 bases). The germline V gene encodes CDR1 KGHSH and CDR2 LQKENI. With 5 bases removed from V and 0 bases from J, the gap between germline ends came to 14 bases. The CDR3 runs to 16 residues. CDR3 sequence: CASSLGDAASGNTIYF. As DNA, the CDR3 is TGTGCCAGCTCATTAGGGGACGCCGCCTCTGGAAACACCATATATTTT.

This clonotype was counted between two and nine times. This sequence joins TRBV28 and TRBJ2-2, with 11 bases identical to TRBD2. There are 13 residues in the CDR3. Germline V gene lookup returns CDR1 MDHEN and CDR2 SYDVKM. V lost 7 bases to trimming and J lost 5 bases; unmatched junction nucleotides: 0. In DNA, the CDR3 is TGTGCCAGCACTAGCGGGAGGACCGGGGAGCTGTTTTTT. It translates to CASTSGRTGELFF. Full variable domain (remainder filled in from reference TRBV28 and TRBJ2-2): DVKVTQSSRYLVKRTGEKVFLECVQDMDHENMFWYRQDPGLGLRLIYFSYDVKMKEKGDIPEGYSVSREKKERFSLILESASTNQTSMYLCASTSGRTGELFFGEGSRLTVL.

The chain joins TRBV19 to TRBJ2-5; weak D call: TRBD2 (5 bases). Germline lookup yields CDR1 LNHDA and CDR2 SQIVND (reference sequence). The germline V and J ends were trimmed by 7 bases and 2 bases, with 14 bases remaining between them. This CDR3 has 14 amino acids. In nucleotides, the CDR3 is TGTGCCAGTAAAGGAGGTTCTGGACAAGAGACCCAGTACTTC. It translates to CASKGGSGQETQYF.

This clonotype has ten or more counts. The chain recombines TRBV5-5 with TRBJ1-5, with unresolved D. There are 13 residues in the CDR3. The germline gives CDR1 SGHKS, CDR2 YYEKEE (reference sequence). The V gene lost 0 bases and the J gene lost 4 bases, with 5 bases spanning the gap. CDR3 DNA sequence: TGTGCCAGCAGCTTGGTTGTAAATCAGCCCCAGCATTTT. Translating it yields CASSLVVNQPQHF. The whole variable domain, remainder taken from reference TRBV5-5 and TRBJ1-5, is DAGVTQSPTHLIKTRGQQVTLRCSPISGHKSVSWYQQVLGQGPQFIFQYYEKEERGRGNFPDRFSARQFPNYSSELNVNALLLGDSALYLCASSLVVNQPQHFGDGTRLSIL.

This clonotype was counted ten times or more. V gene TRBV19 combines with J gene TRBJ2-3; 9 bases map to TRBD1. The CDR3 is made up of 15 amino acids. CDR1 LNHDA and CDR2 SQIVND come from the germline V gene (reference sequence). V was clipped by 6 bases and J by 5 bases; unmatched bases: 9. The CDR3, as DNA: TGTGCCAGTAGGGATGGCGGGACAGGGAAAGATACGCAGTATTTT. This gives the protein CASRDGGTGKDTQYF.

Ten or more counts support this clonotype. CDR3 coding DNA: TGCAGTGCGGGACTAGAGGACAATGAGCAGTTCTTC. Its translation is CSAGLEDNEQFF. V is TRBV20-1 and J is TRBJ2-1; 8 bases align to TRBD2. The J segment lost 5 bases and the V segment lost 6 bases, leaving 3 bases of the junction unmatched. The CDR3 is made up of 12 amino acids. Looked up from germline, CDR1 is DFQATT and CDR2 is SNEGSKA (reference sequence).

The chain combines TRBV18 with TRBJ2-1; D unclear. V was pared by 8 bases and J by 8 bases, with 13 bases between. Germline V lookup: CDR1 KGHSH, CDR2 LQKENI. This CDR3 region has 12 residues. The chain's CDR3 is CASSVWAYEQFF. CDR3 DNA: TGTGCCAGCAGTGTGTGGGCCTATGAGCAGTTCTTC.

This clonotype was recorded many times. This chain connects TRBV7-3 to TRBJ2-3; 8 nucleotides align to TRBD1. Per germline, CDR1 SGHTA and CDR2 FQGTGA. CDR3 size: 16 residues. The ends lost 2 bases at V and 6 bases at J; junction bases unmatched: 10. As DNA, the CDR3 is TGTGCCAGCAGCTTATACGGGACAGGCTCCTGGGATACGCAGTATTTT. Its translation: CASSLYGTGSWDTQYF.

The V call is TRBV28, the J call TRBJ1-6; 8 bases are shared with TRBD1. With V trimmed by 7 bases and J by 7 bases, 6 bases remained unmatched. Per the germline V gene, CDR1 is MDHEN and CDR2 is SYDVKM. The CDR3 totals 14 residues. This chain's CDR3 is CASTVGQGNSPLHF. CDR3 bases: TGTGCCAGCACAGTAGGACAGGGAAATTCACCCCTCCACTTT.

This clonotype was seen ten or more times. At one of its ends the junction is not consistent with the germline gene, which may arise from a read error. The J gene is TRBJ1-2, the V gene TRBV20-1; unclear D gene. Germline V gives CDR1 DFQATT, CDR2 SNEGSKA (reference sequence). The CDR3 extends over 12 amino acids. The DNA of the CDR3 is TGCAGTGCTAGAAGTCAGAACTATGGCTCCACCTTC. It encodes CSARSQNYGSTF.

This clonotype was observed at least ten times. The genes are TRBV5-4 and TRBJ2-6; D not resolved. With 4 bases removed from V and 4 bases from J, the gap between germline ends came to 12 bases. The CDR3 contains 15 residues. Per the germline V gene, CDR1 is SGHNT and CDR2 is YYREEE (reference sequence). The CDR3 protein is CASSLTSQGANVLTF. CDR3 coding DNA: TGTGCCAGCAGCCTGACGTCGCAAGGGGCCAACGTCCTGACTTTC.

Worth noting for this clonotype: One base away lies a much larger clone, so this may be a sequencing read error. The chain combines TRBV7-2 with TRBJ2-1; no clear D. The CDR3 spans 13 residues. The germline V gene encodes CDR1 SGHTA and CDR2 FQGNSA. In nucleotides, the CDR3 is TGTGCCAGCAGCTCTCAGAGCTACAATGAGCAGTCCTTC. It yields the protein CASSSQSYNEQSF.

This chain links TRBV27 with TRBJ1-2; the D is unclear. CDR3 length equals 13 residues. CDR1 is MNHEY and CDR2 is SMNVEV in the germline V gene (reference sequence). V lost 2 bases, J lost 8 bases, and 12 bases lay in between. In DNA, the CDR3 is TGTGCCAGCAGTTTAAACAAGTTTGAAGGCTACACCTTC. As protein: CASSLNKFEGYTF.

This clonotype showed up many times. This chain connects TRBV6-6 to TRBJ1-3; TRBD1 agrees at 7 bases. The CDR3 contains 15 residues. V dropped 8 bases and J dropped 0; count of bases not matched to a gene: 7. Germline V gene lookup returns CDR1 MNHNY and CDR2 SVGAGI (reference sequence). CDR3 amino acids: CASGRGFLSGNTIYF. The DNA for the CDR3 is TGTGCCAGCGGCAGGGGGTTCCTCTCTGGAAACACCATATATTTT.

This clonotype was detected ten times or more. The chain combines TRBV4-1 with TRBJ2-1; 8 positions match TRBD1. CDR3 size: 16 residues. The germline CDR1 and CDR2 sequences are MGHRA and YSYEKL. V gave up 2 bases and J gave up 2 bases; unmatched junction bases: 5. This chain's CDR3 is CASSQHMGQAYNEQFF. CDR3 bases: TGCGCCAGCAGCCAACACATGGGACAGGCCTACAATGAGCAGTTCTTC.